This T cell receptor (beta chain) appears in the sequencing data of a study of radiotherapy plus CTLA-4 blockade in lung cancer (dated by TCRdb to the late 2010s). Study-wide context: Among the enrolled patients, approximately 18% had an objective response, and approximately 33% reached disease control. Study-level results and caveats: The strongest predictors of response, as reported, were early dynamic changes in blood T cell clones along with a rise in serum interferon-beta after radiation. After treatment with radiotherapy and ipilimumab, TCR clones that originated in tumors expanded in peripheral blood.

Per the germline V gene, SGHTA is the CDR1 and FQGNSA is the CDR2. Including cysteine and phenylalanine, the CDR3 has 14 amino acids. Only CDR3 DNA is held: 42 bases, read in frame from base 1. Here V drops 6 bases and J drops 4 bases, and the junction holds 6 bases not matched to any gene. In this study, focal radiation therapy paired with CTLA-4 blockade (ipilimumab) was tested in patients who had chemo-refractory metastatic non-small-cell lung cancer. The method behind the library was the immunoSEQ multiplex PCR assay. TCRdb carries this immuneACCESS record with in-frame sequences only. Its versions omit some clonotypes, under half of them owing to an unresolved V gene in the studies checked, with the rest unexplained. The sample table contains some 49,000 clones; only one count was recorded for approximately 81% of them. The ten most abundant clones make up about 30% of the sample. Notes on this clone: Its target antigen remains unknown. Base qualities were left out, and no much larger clone turns up one base away.

This chain joins TRBV7-2 to TRBJ1-2; a stretch of 9 junction bases matches TRBD1. The receptor comes from a human donor with non-small cell lung cancer whose response to radiotherapy plus ipilimumab could not be evaluated. This specimen was peripheral blood, taken from a patient treated with radiotherapy plus ipilimumab. CDR3 loop: CASRPTGGAYGYTF. The nucleotide sequence reads TGTGCCAGCAGACCGACAGGGGGAGCCTATGGCTACACCTTC.